These 27 T cell receptor beta chains share one sample of origin, sequenced in a study of neurological immune-mediated disorders. One entry per CDR3 protein results from TCRdb running MiXCR on the 5' RACE reads. The table lists about 21,000 distinct CDR3 sequences, over 12% of them singletons. Specimen: PBMCs. These receptors came from a female donor with HTLV-1-associated myelopathy (HAM/TSP).

This clonotype was observed many times. The chain combines TRBV10-3 with TRBJ1-5; maybe TRBD1 (5 bases). CDR1 is ENHRY, CDR2 SYGVKD, per germline. With 4 bases removed from V and 1 base from J, the gap between germline ends came to 11 bases. The CDR3 covers 15 residues. CDR3 sequence: CAISAGFESNQPQHF. For the CDR3, the DNA is TGTGCCATCAGTGCAGGGTTCGAGAGCAATCAGCCCCAGCATTTT.

In its sample, this clonotype was seen many times. The chain couples TRBV7-9 to TRBJ2-1, with a possible D match to TRBD1 (5 bases). Germline CDR1 and CDR2: SEHNR and FQNEAQ (reference sequence). The CDR3 consists of 15 residues. V gave up 0 bases and J gave up 2 bases, with 8 bases separating them. The CDR3 nucleotides are TGTGCCAGCAGCTTAGCGGGGCCGCCCTACAATGAGCAGTTCTTC. It encodes CASSLAGPPYNEQFF. Together with reference TRBV7-9 and TRBJ2-1, the CDR3 gives the full variable domain: DTGVSQNPRHKITKRGQNVTFRCDPISEHNRLYWYRQTLGQGPEFLTYFQNEAQLEKSRLLSDRFSAERPKGSFSTLEIQRTEQGDSAMYLCASSLAGPPYNEQFFGPGTRLTVL.

The chain couples TRBV27 to TRBJ1-2; D remains unclear. The CDR3 consists of 13 residues. Germline loops: CDR1 MNHEY, CDR2 SMNVEV (reference sequence). Trimming shortened V by 6 bases and J by 5 bases, and 13 bases separated the two germline ends. The CDR3 protein is CASSLTRYYGYTF. As DNA, the CDR3 is TGTGCCAGCAGCCTGACACGGTATTATGGCTACACCTTC.

This clonotype rates as medium-sized. The chain uses TRBV29-1 and TRBJ1-1; D not resolved. V shed 5 bases and J shed 8 bases, with 12 bases lying between them. CDR3 length equals 11 residues. Germline V lookup: CDR1 SQVTM, CDR2 ANQGSEA. The CDR3 loop is CSVHSAPEAFF. The CDR3 DNA sequence: TGCAGCGTTCACAGCGCCCCGGAAGCTTTCTTT.

This clonotype showed up many times. The chain joins TRBV5-1 to TRBJ2-2; 9 bases align to TRBD2. V was clipped by 4 bases and J by 3 bases; unmatched bases: 7. CDR3 size: 16 residues. Germline CDR1 reads SGHRS; CDR2 reads YFSETQ. The CDR3 DNA follows: TGCGCCAGCAGCCCGCGGGGGGGCCAGGACACCGGGGAGCTGTTTTTT. This encodes CASSPRGGQDTGELFF.

This clonotype was recorded at least ten times. The V call is TRBV7-2, the J call TRBJ2-1; tentatively, D is TRBD1 (6 bases). This CDR3 spans 15 amino acids. V shed 2 bases and J shed 6 bases, with 14 bases lying between them. From germline, CDR1 is SGHTA and CDR2 FQGNSA. The CDR3 loop is CASSLRVVGGNEQFF. DNA for the CDR3: TGTGCCAGCAGCTTACGGGTAGTAGGGGGCAATGAGCAGTTCTTC.

This clonotype was recorded at least ten times. V usage is TRBV7-2 and J usage is TRBJ2-2; 9 bases are a match to TRBD2. The CDR3 totals 16 residues. V was pared by 0 bases and J by 6 bases, with 5 bases of the junction left unmatched. Germline lookup yields CDR1 SGHTA and CDR2 FQGNSA. CDR3 nucleotide sequence: TGTGCCAGCAGCTTAGCGCGGGGGGGCAGCTCCGGGGAGCTGTTTTTT. Amino acid sequence: CASSLARGGSSGELFF.

This clonotype was detected ten times or more. The chain joins TRBV6-1 to TRBJ1-5; D possibly corresponds to TRBD1 (5 bases). There are 15 residues in the CDR3. Germline V gene sequence: CDR1 MNHNS, CDR2 SASEGT. Trimming took off 7 bases at V and 0 bases at J, with 13 bases between the two ends. CDR3 sequence (DNA): TGTGCCAGCAACTGGGACCCCGCTAGCAATCAGCCCCAGCATTTT. Translation: CASNWDPASNQPQHF.

Sample share makes this clonotype medium-sized (0.01 to 0.1%). The chain employs TRBV5-1 and TRBJ1-1, with D hard to call. V was cut by 0 bases and J by 7 bases, with 10 bases left in between. Per the germline V gene, CDR1 is SGHRS and CDR2 is YFSETQ. The CDR3 totals 13 residues. The DNA for the CDR3 is TGCGCCAGCAGCTTGGGGGCAGAGGGTGAAGCTTTCTTT. This codes for CASSLGAEGEAFF. Drawing the rest from reference TRBV5-1 and TRBJ1-1, the complete variable domain is KAGVTQTPRYLIKTRGQQVTLSCSPISGHRSVSWYQQTPGQGLQFLFEYFSETQRNKGNFPGRFSGRQFSNSRSEMNVSTLELGDSALYLCASSLGAEGEAFFGQGTRLTVV.

This clonotype came up many times. The J gene is TRBJ2-7, the V gene TRBV7-2; D unresolved. Deletions cut 1 base from V and 4 bases from J, with 14 bases between. In germline, CDR1 is SGHTA, CDR2 FQGNSA. This CDR3 is 15 amino acids long. The CDR3 spells CASSLEERPLYEQYF. The CDR3 nucleotides read TGTGCCAGCAGCTTAGAAGAGCGTCCGTTGTACGAGCAGTACTTC.

This clonotype rates as medium-sized. The V and J genes are TRBV9 and TRBJ1-1; perhaps TRBD1 as D (5 bases). The V and J ends lost 0 bases and 3 bases respectively, with 9 bases between them. CDR1 is SGDLS, CDR2 YYNGEE, per germline. CDR3 length: 14 amino acids. CDR3 in DNA: TGTGCCAGCAGCGTAGGCCAGGGCCACACTGAAGCTTTCTTT. This sequence encodes CASSVGQGHTEAFF.

In its sample, this clonotype was seen many times. The chain links TRBV5-1 to TRBJ2-7, with 11 bases that match TRBD1. This CDR3 has 14 residues. V gave up 4 bases and J gave up 3 bases; unmatched junction bases: 3. CDR1 is SGHRS, CDR2 YFSETQ, per germline. CDR3 sequence reads: CASSPGQGDYEQYF. The CDR3 DNA is TGCGCCAGCAGCCCGGGACAGGGGGACTACGAGCAGTACTTC.

By proportion, this clonotype is medium-sized. The gene calls are TRBV29-1 and TRBJ2-2, with a tentative D call TRBD2 (7 bases). The CDR3 is made up of 14 amino acids. In germline, CDR1 is SQVTM, CDR2 ANQGSEA. With 1 base removed from V and 7 bases from J, the gap between germline ends came to 13 bases. CDR3 coding DNA: TGCAGCGTTGAAGTCGGGGGGCTGTACGGGGAGCTGTTTTTT. Its translation: CSVEVGGLYGELFF.

CDR3 nucleotide sequence: TGCGCCAGCAGCCAAGATGGCCCTGGGCCTGGGCCCGGGGAGCTGTTTTTT. Translating it yields CASSQDGPGPGPGELFF. The genes are TRBV4-3 and TRBJ2-2; D remains ambiguous. The V gene lost 0 bases and the J gene lost 6 bases, with 17 bases spanning the gap. CDR1 is LGHNA, CDR2 YSLEER, per germline. The CDR3 consists of 17 residues.

This clonotype has ten or more counts. This rearrangement joins TRBV20-1 to TRBJ2-2; 11 bases agree with TRBD2. Germline V gene data show CDR1 as DFQATT and CDR2 as SNEGSKA (reference sequence). The CDR3 extends over 15 amino acids. V trimming: 6 bases; J trimming: 5 bases; junction bases outside the gene matches: 8. The CDR3 region has the DNA TGCAGTGCACCTTACCTAGCGGGAGGTACCGGGGAGCTGTTTTTT. Translated, it gives CSAPYLAGGTGELFF.

Points on this clonotype: The junction differs from germline at one of its ends, possibly a read error. The genes are TRBV4-2 and TRBJ1-3, with 8 nucleotides matching TRBD1. CDR1 and CDR2 (germline): LGHNA, YNFKEQ. The length of the CDR3 is 14 residues. CDR3 residues: CASSLGQGGNTVYF. DNA of the CDR3: TGTGCAAGCAGCCTCGGACAGGGAGGAAACACCGTATATTTT.

This clonotype has a count of ten or more. The rearrangement links TRBV4-3 to TRBJ1-6; 8 bases are shared with TRBD1. The CDR3 contains 15 residues. The V and J ends lost 5 bases and 8 bases, in that order; junction bases with no gene match: 8. Germline values: CDR1 LGHNA, CDR2 YSLEER. The CDR3 region is CASSSWTGSHSPLHF. The CDR3 bases are TGCGCCAGCAGCTCTTGGACAGGGTCCCATTCACCCCTCCACTTT.

This clonotype was recorded many times. The chain couples TRBV9 to TRBJ2-1; no clear D gene. CDR3 length equals 15 residues. Germline V lookup: CDR1 SGDLS, CDR2 YYNGEE. V shed 0 bases and J shed 3 bases, with 10 bases lying between them. DNA for the CDR3: TGTGCCAGCAGCGTAGTGGACGGTAACTACAATGAGCAGTTCTTC. Its protein product is CASSVVDGNYNEQFF.

At least ten counts were recorded for this clonotype. Because it lacks the conserved phenylalanine or tryptophan at the end, this CDR3 is likely a read error. The limits of the CDR3 on the DNA are not certain, so only TCRdb's listed CDR3 is given. The chain links TRBV5-1 to TRBJ2-7; TRBD1 is the table's D call, not checked against the DNA. The CDR3 spans 14 residues, counting both ends. The germline CDR1 and CDR2 sequences are SGHRS and YFSETQ. The CDR3 loop is CASSLGSGGAEIHL.

This clonotype was picked up many times. The CDR3 sequence: CSATLPDSGPYEQYF. Here the CDR3 DNA reads TGCAGTGCTACCTTACCAGATAGCGGGCCCTACGAGCAGTACTTC. The V gene is TRBV20-1, the J gene TRBJ2-7; 7 bases are shared with TRBD2. This CDR3 comprises 15 residues. Germline V gives CDR1 DFQATT, CDR2 SNEGSKA (reference sequence). The V gene end was trimmed by 4 bases and the J gene end by 2 bases; junction bases not matched to a gene: 11.

This rearrangement joins TRBV12-3 or TRBV12-4 to TRBJ1-1, with 8 bases that match TRBD1. The CDR3 totals 15 residues. With 6 bases clipped from V and 10 bases from J, the junction kept 16 bases outside the gene matches. DNA of the CDR3: TGTGCCAGCAGCCCAGGACAGGGTGGGATCCCCGCAGCTTTCTTT. This gives the protein CASSPGQGGIPAAFF.

This clonotype was counted many times. The CDR3 DNA is TGCAGTGCTAGTGGGCTAGCGGGGGTGCAAGAGACCCAGTACTTC. Amino acids: CSASGLAGVQETQYF. The genes are TRBV20-1 and TRBJ2-5; TRBD2 matches 10 bases. Trimming removed 3 bases from V and 2 bases from J; junction bases left unmatched: 6. CDR1 DFQATT and CDR2 SNEGSKA come from the germline V gene (reference sequence). The CDR3 covers 15 residues.

This clonotype was detected many times. The V gene is TRBV20-1, the J gene TRBJ2-7, with D possibly TRBD1 on 5 matching bases. V lost 6 bases and J lost 5, with 20 bases in between. CDR3 length equals 14 residues. Germline V lookup: CDR1 DFQATT, CDR2 SNEGSKA (reference sequence). In DNA form, the CDR3 reads TGCAGTGCCCCCGGACACGGCTTGGGGAACGAGCAGTACTTC. Its protein is CSAPGHGLGNEQYF.

With respect to this clonotype: One junction end does not reproduce the germline sequence, and a read error may be involved. The rearrangement joins TRBV5-1 to TRBJ1-1; 8 bases are a match to TRBD1. The germline V gene encodes CDR1 SGHRS and CDR2 YFSETQ. CDR3 size: 13 residues. In DNA form, the CDR3 reads TGCGCCAGCAGCTTGGCAGGGGGCACTAAAGCTTTCTTT. It codes for CASSLAGGTKAFF.

This clonotype was seen ten or more times. This chain connects TRBV2 to TRBJ1-1; D is uncertain. V was trimmed by 1 base and J by 5 bases, leaving 2 bases between them. Germline V gene data show CDR1 as SNHLY and CDR2 as FYNNEI. The CDR3 extends over 11 amino acids. CDR3 sequence: CASSEGTEAFF. CDR3 coding DNA: TGTGCCAGCAGTGAAGGAACTGAAGCTTTCTTT.

This clonotype was seen at least ten times. The CDR3 coding sequence is TGCGCCAGCAGCTTGGCCAGTGTGTCCTACGAGCAGTACTTC. Its protein product is CASSLASVSYEQYF. This chain uses TRBV5-1 with TRBJ2-7; D call uncertain. V lost 0 bases to trimming and J lost 1 base, with 8 bases between them. Germline values: CDR1 SGHRS, CDR2 YFSETQ. The CDR3 spans 14 residues. Using reference TRBV5-1 and TRBJ2-7 for the parts outside the CDR3, the full variable domain is KAGVTQTPRYLIKTRGQQVTLSCSPISGHRSVSWYQQTPGQGLQFLFEYFSETQRNKGNFPGRFSGRQFSNSRSEMNVSTLELGDSALYLCASSLASVSYEQYFGPGTRLTVT.

This clonotype has ten or more counts. The genes are TRBV5-1 and TRBJ2-2; 8 bases map to TRBD1. This CDR3 is built from 17 residues. Germline V gives CDR1 SGHRS, CDR2 YFSETQ. V lost 4 bases and J lost 0; bases outside the gene matches: 8. The chain's CDR3 is CASSRGTGPANTGELFF. The CDR3 DNA sequence: TGCGCCAGCAGCCGAGGGACAGGCCCCGCGAACACCGGGGAGCTGTTTTTT. Full variable domain (remainder filled in from reference TRBV5-1 and TRBJ2-2): KAGVTQTPRYLIKTRGQQVTLSCSPISGHRSVSWYQQTPGQGLQFLFEYFSETQRNKGNFPGRFSGRQFSNSRSEMNVSTLELGDSALYLCASSRGTGPANTGELFFGEGSRLTVL.